The 2 T cell receptor beta chains below come from one sample, sequenced in a study of T-cell reconstitution after alpha-beta-depleted transplantation in children. The library targeted TCRbeta and was prepared with unique molecular identifiers. One entry per CDR3 protein, called by TCRdb with MiXCR from the PCR reads. The table records 350,000 to 500,000 distinct CDR3 sequences, 43% of them present only once. The specimen was PBMCs, collected before TCRalphabeta/CD19-depleted stem cell transplant. These receptors were obtained from a girl under 10 years old with aplastic anemia, due to receive a stem cell transplant.

The genes are TRBV5-1 and TRBJ1-2; D is ambiguous. The germline V gene encodes CDR1 SGHRS and CDR2 YFSETQ. Trimming cost V 0 bases and J 6 bases, with 12 bases left between them. The CDR3 sequence is 14 residues long. The CDR3 loop is CASSLVADGDGYTF. DNA of the CDR3: TGCGCCAGCAGCTTGGTGGCAGATGGGGATGGCTACACCTTC.

The chain carries TRBV28 and TRBJ1-4; D may be TRBD1 (6 bases). Per germline, CDR1 MDHEN and CDR2 SYDVKM. The CDR3 extends over 14 amino acids. V was trimmed by 4 bases and J by 3 bases, leaving 9 bases between them. This CDR3 is CASSWGGPNEKLFF. CDR3 coding DNA: TGTGCCAGCAGTTGGGGGGGGCCTAATGAAAAACTGTTTTTT.